Following are 3 T cell receptor beta chains from one sample sequenced in a study of identical twins. In TCRdb, the 5' RACE reads were re-called with MiXCR into one record per CDR3 protein. The sample holds some 240,000 distinct CDR3 sequences, about 8% seen once. These same data were also listed under a study on yellow fever vaccine responses in identical twins.

Input material: CD8+ T cells sorted from blood. These receptors were collected from a woman under 30 in good health.

The chain has TRBV15 and TRBJ2-6; D remains ambiguous. V was trimmed by 0 bases and J by 12 bases, leaving 9 bases between them. CDR1 is LNHNV and CDR2 is YYDKDF in the germline V gene (reference sequence). The CDR3 runs to 13 residues. In nucleotides, the CDR3 is TGTGCCACCAGCAGAGATTGGGGTAGCGTCCTGACTTTC. This sequence encodes CATSRDWGSVLTF.

V and J are TRBV15 and TRBJ2-1, with TRBD2 matching over 11 bases. Germline V gene lookup returns CDR1 LNHNV and CDR2 YYDKDF (reference sequence). CDR3 length equals 16 residues. V was pared by 2 bases and J by 9 bases, with 9 bases of the junction left unmatched. The CDR3 DNA sequence: TGTGCCACCAGCAGACCGACTAGCGGGGATGCCAGTGAGCAGTTCTTC. Translation: CATSRPTSGDASEQFF.

The rearrangement joins TRBV28 to TRBJ2-7; 7 bases line up with TRBD2. J gave up 2 bases and V 5 bases, and 6 bases lay outside the gene matches. This CDR3 region has 14 residues. Germline CDR1 is MDHEN and CDR2 is SYDVKM. In DNA, the CDR3 is TGTGCCAGCAGTCCTCGACTAGCCCCCTACGAGCAGTACTTC. It codes for CASSPRLAPYEQYF.